This TCR beta chain originates from a study of monozygotic twins with cystic fibrosis. Measured with immunoSEQ multiplex PCR; TCRdb has only the in-frame clones, and not every one. The data show tens of thousands of clones, just under 85% seen once. With 3 bases removed from V and 2 bases from J, the gap between germline ends came to 11 bases. Germline V CDR1 and CDR2: SGHVS, FQNEAQ. The CDR3 has 14 amino acids. The rearrangement uses TRBV7-8 and TRBJ2-7; D is unclear. Specimen: blood. The receptor's source is a girl aged 2 to 10 with cystic fibrosis. The CDR3 coding sequence is TGTGCCAGCAGCTTGGGCGGTTTTCCCTACGAGCAGTACTTC. Protein: CASSLGGFPYEQYF.